This T cell receptor beta chain was recorded in a study of CD8 T cells in ankylosing spondylitis (dated by TCRdb to the late 2010s). Some background on the complete study: To find TCR variants linked to disease, the study profiled T cell receptor beta repertoires in ankylosing spondylitis patients and healthy donors. The full study cohort comprised about 23 ankylosing spondylitis patients and some 110 healthy donors. Samples of peripheral blood were taken, and for ankylosing spondylitis patients, synovial fluid was collected as well. General findings and caveats noted by the study authors: Some motif variants had previously been reported in the synovial fluid and blood of reactive arthritis patients, which suggests shared mechanisms of disease initiation. The disease-linked clones showed a CD8+ phenotype and occurred at relatively low frequencies in peripheral blood. A TCR beta motif of several highly homologous amino acid variants appeared characteristic of blood from ankylosing spondylitis patients. According to the report, matched synovial fluid samples from ankylosing spondylitis patients were significantly enriched for the disease-linked clones.

This clonotype was seen many times. Its antigen remains unidentified. Per-base qualities were not stored, and no clone one base away is much larger. The cysteine opens and the phenylalanine closes a CDR3 of 14 amino acids. Of the read, only the CDR3 DNA is kept; its 42 bases are in frame from base 1. In the germline V gene, CDR1 corresponds to MNHEY and CDR2 to SVGEGT. Unmatched junction bases come to 2, with V trimmed by 2 bases and J by 4 bases. This sample was sequenced with an Illumina HiSeq 2500. Quantitative 5'-RACE with molecular barcodes was the method used to prepare the TCR beta libraries. From the authors' description of their analysis: To identify disease-linked TCR variants, a new computational method was used, one built on a probabilistic model of VDJ rearrangement. TCRdb reran the public reads through fastp at Q25 and MiXCR, keeping productive beta chains. Here each entry gathers all rows of one CDR3 protein and keeps the most common genes and DNA. These V and J calls rely on TCRdb rather than the paper's analysis. The sample table contains fewer than 80,000 distinct CDR3 sequences; only one count was recorded for approximately 5% of them. The ten largest clonotypes hold around 2.2% of the sample.

The sample comprised blood, either unsorted or a sorted T cell fraction (not recorded which). This TCR was sampled from a male donor with ankylosing spondylitis or in good health (not recorded which). The chain is made from TRBV6-2 or TRBV6-3 and TRBJ2-1, with 7 bases matching TRBD2. The CDR3 region reads CASSYSGVYNEQFF. Here is the DNA: TGTGCCAGCAGTTACAGCGGGGTATACAATGAGCAGTTCTTC.